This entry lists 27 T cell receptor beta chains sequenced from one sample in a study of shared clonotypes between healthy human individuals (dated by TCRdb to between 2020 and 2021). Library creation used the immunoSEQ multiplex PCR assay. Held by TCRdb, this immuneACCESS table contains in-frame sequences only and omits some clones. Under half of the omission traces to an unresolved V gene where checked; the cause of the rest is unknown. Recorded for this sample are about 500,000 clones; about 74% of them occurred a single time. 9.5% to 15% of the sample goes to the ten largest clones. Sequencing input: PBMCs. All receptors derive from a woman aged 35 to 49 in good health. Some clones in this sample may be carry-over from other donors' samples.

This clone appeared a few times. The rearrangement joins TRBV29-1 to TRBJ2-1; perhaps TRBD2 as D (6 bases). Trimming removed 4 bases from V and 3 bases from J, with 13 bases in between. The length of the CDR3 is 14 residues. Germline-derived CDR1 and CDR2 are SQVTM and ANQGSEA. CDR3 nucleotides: TGCAGCGTTGGTAGCGGAAACCTCTACAATGAGCAGTTCTTC. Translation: CSVGSGNLYNEQFF.

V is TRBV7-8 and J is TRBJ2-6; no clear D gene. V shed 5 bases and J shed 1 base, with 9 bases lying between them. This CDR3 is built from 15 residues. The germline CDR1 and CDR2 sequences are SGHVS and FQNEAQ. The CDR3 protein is CASSLGRSGANVLTF. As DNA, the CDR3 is TGTGCCAGCAGCCTGGGCCGTTCTGGGGCCAACGTCCTGACTTTC.

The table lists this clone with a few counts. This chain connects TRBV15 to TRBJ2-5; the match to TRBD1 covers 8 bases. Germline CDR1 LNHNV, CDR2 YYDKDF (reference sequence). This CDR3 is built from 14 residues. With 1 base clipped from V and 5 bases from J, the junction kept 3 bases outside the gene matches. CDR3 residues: CATSRVRGQETQYF. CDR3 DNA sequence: TGTGCCACCAGCAGAGTCAGGGGGCAGGAGACCCAGTACTTC.

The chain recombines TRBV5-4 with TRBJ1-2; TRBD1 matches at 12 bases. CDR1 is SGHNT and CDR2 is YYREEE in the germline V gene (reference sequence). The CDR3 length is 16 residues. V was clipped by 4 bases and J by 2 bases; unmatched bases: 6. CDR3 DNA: TGTGCCAGCAGCCCGGGACAGGGGGCCCAGAACTATGGCTACACCTTC. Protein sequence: CASSPGQGAQNYGYTF.

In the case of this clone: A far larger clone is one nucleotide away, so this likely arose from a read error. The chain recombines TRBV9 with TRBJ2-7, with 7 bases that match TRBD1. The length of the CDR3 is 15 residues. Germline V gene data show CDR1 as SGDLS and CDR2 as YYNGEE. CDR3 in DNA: TGTGCCAGCAGCGTAGGACAGGGTTTGAGTTACGCGCAGTACTTC. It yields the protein CASSVGQGLSYAQYF.

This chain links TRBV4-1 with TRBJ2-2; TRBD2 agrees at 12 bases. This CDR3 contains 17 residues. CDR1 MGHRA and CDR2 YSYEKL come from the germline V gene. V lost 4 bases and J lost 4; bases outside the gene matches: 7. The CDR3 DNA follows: TGCGCCAGCAGCCCGGAACTAGCGGGAGGACTCACCGGGGAGCTGTTTTTT. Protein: CASSPELAGGLTGELFF.

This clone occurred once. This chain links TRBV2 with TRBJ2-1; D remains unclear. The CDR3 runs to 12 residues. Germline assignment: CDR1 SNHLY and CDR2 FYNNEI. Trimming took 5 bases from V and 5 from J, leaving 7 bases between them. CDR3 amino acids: CASSSQDNEQFF. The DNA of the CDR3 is TGTGCCAGCAGTTCTCAGGACAATGAGCAGTTCTTC.

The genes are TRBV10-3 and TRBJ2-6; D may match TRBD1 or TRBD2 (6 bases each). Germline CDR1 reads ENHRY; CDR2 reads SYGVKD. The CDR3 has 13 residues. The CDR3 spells CALGGPGANVLTF. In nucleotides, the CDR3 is TGTGCGCTTGGGGGGCCTGGGGCCAACGTCCTGACTTTC.

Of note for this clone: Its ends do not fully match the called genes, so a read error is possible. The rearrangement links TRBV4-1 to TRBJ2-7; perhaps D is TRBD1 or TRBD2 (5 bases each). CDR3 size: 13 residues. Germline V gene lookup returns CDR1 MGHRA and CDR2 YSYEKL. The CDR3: CASRRDPNSEQYF. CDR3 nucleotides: TGCGCCAGCAGAAGGGACCCCAATTCCGAGCAATACTTC.

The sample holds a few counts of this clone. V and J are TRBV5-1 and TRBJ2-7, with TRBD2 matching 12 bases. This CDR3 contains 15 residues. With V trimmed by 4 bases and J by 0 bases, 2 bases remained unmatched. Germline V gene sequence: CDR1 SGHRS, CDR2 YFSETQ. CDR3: CASSPTSGSSYEQYF. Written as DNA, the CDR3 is TGCGCCAGCAGCCCGACTAGCGGGAGCTCCTACGAGCAGTACTTC.

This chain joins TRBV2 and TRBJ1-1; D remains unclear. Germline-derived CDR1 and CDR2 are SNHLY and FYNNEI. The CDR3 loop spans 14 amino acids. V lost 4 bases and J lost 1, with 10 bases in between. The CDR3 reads CASSVGAWNTEAFF. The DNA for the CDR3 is TGTGCCAGCAGTGTTGGAGCCTGGAACACTGAAGCTTTCTTT.

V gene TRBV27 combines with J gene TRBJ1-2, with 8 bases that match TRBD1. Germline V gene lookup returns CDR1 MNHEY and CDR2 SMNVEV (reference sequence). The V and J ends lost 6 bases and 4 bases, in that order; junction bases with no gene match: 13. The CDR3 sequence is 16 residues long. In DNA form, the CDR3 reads TGTGCCAGCAGCCTCACCCCCCAGGGGGCGGTCTATGGCTACACCTTC. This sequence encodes CASSLTPQGAVYGYTF.

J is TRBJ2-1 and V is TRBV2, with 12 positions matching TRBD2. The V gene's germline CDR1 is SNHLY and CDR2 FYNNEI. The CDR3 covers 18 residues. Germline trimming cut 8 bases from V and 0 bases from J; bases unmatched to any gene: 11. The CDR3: CASARLAGVPSSYNEQFF. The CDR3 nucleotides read TGTGCCAGCGCGCGACTAGCGGGAGTGCCCAGCTCCTACAATGAGCAGTTCTTC. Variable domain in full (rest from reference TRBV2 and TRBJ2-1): EPEVTQTPSHQVTQMGQEVILRCVPISNHLYFYWYRQILGQKVEFLVSFYNNEISEKSEIFDDQFSVERPDGSNFTLKIRSTKLEDSAMYFCASARLAGVPSSYNEQFFGPGTRLTVL.

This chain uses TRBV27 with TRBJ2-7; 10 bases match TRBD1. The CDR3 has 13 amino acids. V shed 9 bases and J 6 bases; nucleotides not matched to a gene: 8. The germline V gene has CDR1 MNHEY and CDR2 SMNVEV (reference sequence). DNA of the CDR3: TGTGCCAGTAAGGGACAGGGGTCAAGCGAGCAGTACTTC. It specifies CASKGQGSSEQYF.

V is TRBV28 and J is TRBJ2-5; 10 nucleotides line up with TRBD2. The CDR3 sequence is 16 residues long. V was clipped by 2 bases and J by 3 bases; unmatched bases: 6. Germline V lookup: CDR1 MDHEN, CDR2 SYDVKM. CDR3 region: CASSLIGTSVEETQYF. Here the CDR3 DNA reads TGTGCCAGCAGTTTAATCGGGACTAGCGTTGAAGAGACCCAGTACTTC.

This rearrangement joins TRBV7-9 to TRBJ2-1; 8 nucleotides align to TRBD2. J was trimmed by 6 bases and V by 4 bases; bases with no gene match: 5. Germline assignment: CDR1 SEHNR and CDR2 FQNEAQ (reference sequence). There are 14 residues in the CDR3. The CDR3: CASSSTGTSNEQFF. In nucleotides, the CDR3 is TGTGCCAGCAGCTCAACCGGGACTAGCAATGAGCAGTTCTTC.

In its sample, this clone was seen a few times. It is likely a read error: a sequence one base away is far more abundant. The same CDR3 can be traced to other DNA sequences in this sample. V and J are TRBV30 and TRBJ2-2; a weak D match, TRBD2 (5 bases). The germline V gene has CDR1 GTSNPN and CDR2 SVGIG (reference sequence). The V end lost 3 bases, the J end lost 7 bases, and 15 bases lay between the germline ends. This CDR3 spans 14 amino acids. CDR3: CAWSAQPRGGELFF. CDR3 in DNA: TGTGCCTGGAGCGCCCAGCCCCGGGGCGGGGAGCTGTTTTTT.

CDR3 amino acids: CASSVGDKTDTQYF. CDR3 nucleotide sequence: TGTGCCAGCAGCGTAGGGGACAAGACAGATACGCAGTATTTT. The chain employs TRBV9 and TRBJ2-3, with D perhaps matching TRBD1 (6 bases). The germline gives CDR1 SGDLS, CDR2 YYNGEE. There are 14 residues in the CDR3. The V gene lost 0 bases and the J gene lost 3 bases, with 8 bases spanning the gap.

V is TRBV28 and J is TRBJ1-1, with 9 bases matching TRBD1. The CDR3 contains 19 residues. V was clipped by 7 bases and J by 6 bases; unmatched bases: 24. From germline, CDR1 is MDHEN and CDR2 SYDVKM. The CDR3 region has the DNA TGTGCCAGCAATCCCCCGGGACAGGGACCCGGGGAAATTTGGGCTGAAGCTTTCTTT. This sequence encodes CASNPPGQGPGEIWAEAFF.

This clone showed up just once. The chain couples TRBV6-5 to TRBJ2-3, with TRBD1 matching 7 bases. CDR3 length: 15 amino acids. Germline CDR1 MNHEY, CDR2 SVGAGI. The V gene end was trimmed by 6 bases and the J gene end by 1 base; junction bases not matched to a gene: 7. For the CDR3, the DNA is TGTGCCAGCAGGAAGGGGGCGCTGGGCACAGATACGCAGTATTTT. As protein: CASRKGALGTDTQYF.

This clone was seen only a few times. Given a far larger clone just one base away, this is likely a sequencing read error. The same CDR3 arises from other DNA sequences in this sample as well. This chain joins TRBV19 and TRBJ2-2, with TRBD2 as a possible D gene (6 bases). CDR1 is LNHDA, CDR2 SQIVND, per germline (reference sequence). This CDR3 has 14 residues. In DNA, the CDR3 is TGCGCCAGTTGCCCGATGGGGGGAGTCGGGGAGCTGTTTTTT. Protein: CASCPMGGVGELFF.

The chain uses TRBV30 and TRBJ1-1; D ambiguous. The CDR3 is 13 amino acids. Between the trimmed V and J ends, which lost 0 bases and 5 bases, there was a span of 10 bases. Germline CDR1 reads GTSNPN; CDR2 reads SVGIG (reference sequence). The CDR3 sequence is CAWSVQRETEAFF. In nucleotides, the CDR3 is TGTGCCTGGAGTGTACAGAGAGAAACTGAAGCTTTCTTT.

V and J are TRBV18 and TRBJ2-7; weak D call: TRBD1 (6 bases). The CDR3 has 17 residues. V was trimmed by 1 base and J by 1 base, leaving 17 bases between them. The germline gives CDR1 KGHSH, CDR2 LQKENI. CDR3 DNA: TGTGCCAGCTCACCACTAAAACCGGGCAGGGGATCCTACGAGCAGTACTTC. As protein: CASSPLKPGRGSYEQYF.

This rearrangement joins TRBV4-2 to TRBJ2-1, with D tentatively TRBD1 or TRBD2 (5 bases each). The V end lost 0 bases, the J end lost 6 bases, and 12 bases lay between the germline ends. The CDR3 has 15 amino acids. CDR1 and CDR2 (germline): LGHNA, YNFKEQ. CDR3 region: CASSQDGGVRNEQFF. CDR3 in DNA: TGTGCCAGCAGCCAAGATGGGGGAGTGCGCAATGAGCAGTTCTTC.

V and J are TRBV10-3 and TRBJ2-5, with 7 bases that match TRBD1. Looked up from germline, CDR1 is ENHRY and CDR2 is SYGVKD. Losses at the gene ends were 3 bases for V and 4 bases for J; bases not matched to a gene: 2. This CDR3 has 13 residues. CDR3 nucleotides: TGTGCCATCAGTGACAGACAGGGAGAGACCCAGTACTTC. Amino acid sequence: CAISDRQGETQYF.

The CDR3 DNA reads as TGTGCCAGCAGCTTAGGCGGGAGTGGTCCACGTGAGCAGTTCTTC. Residues: CASSLGGSGPREQFF. The chain recombines TRBV7-3 with TRBJ2-1; 7 bases map to TRBD2. Germline loops: CDR1 SGHTA, CDR2 FQGTGA. V shed 2 bases, J shed 9 bases, and the junction held 10 bases outside the gene matches. This CDR3 spans 15 amino acids.

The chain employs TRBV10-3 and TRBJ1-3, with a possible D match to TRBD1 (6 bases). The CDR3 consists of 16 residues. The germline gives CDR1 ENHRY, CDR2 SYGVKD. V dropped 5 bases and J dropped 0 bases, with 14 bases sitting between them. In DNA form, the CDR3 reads TGTGCCATCAGTCCCGCAACAGGGACCTCTGGAAACACCATATATTTT. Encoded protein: CAISPATGTSGNTIYF.